The 13 T cell receptor beta chains below come from one sample, sequenced in a study of OX40 agonist ivuxolimab in advanced cancers. TCRdb keeps only in-frame clones here, not all; method: immunoSEQ multiplex PCR. The table lists approximately 84,000 clones, around nine tenths of them singletons. Sequencing was performed on CD4+ or CD8+ T cells sorted from blood, taken in a trial of the OX40 agonist ivuxolimab. The origin of the receptors is an adult with an advanced solid tumor such as melanoma, head and neck, liver or kidney cancer.

In regard to this clone: The junction shows a germline mismatch at one end, possibly a read error. The chain employs TRBV6-6 and TRBJ1-2; D is possibly TRBD1 (5 bases). In germline, CDR1 is MNHNY, CDR2 SVGAGI (reference sequence). The CDR3 covers 11 residues. The CDR3 is CASRQAQTDPF. The CDR3 bases are TGTGCCAGCAGACAAGCACAGACAGACCCCTTC.

This chain joins TRBV19 and TRBJ2-5; D gene ambiguous. The CDR3 has 11 residues. Germline CDR1 reads LNHDA; CDR2 reads SQIVND (reference sequence). Trimming pared 4 bases from V and 5 bases from J, leaving 5 bases between. The CDR3 nucleotides are TGTGCCAGTAGTAACGGGGAGACCCAGTACTTC. Translation: CASSNGETQYF.

The count of this clone is one. CDR3 protein: CASSGTPPYNEQFF. CDR3 coding DNA: TGTGCCAGCAGTGGGACACCCCCCTACAATGAGCAGTTCTTC. V gene TRBV2 combines with J gene TRBJ2-1; a weak D match, TRBD1 (5 bases). CDR1 SNHLY and CDR2 FYNNEI come from the germline V gene. V was shortened by 4 bases and J by 2 bases, with 9 bases between the two germline ends. The CDR3 sequence is 14 residues long.

V and J are TRBV21-1 and TRBJ1-1. TRBV21-1 is labeled a pseudogene. The CDR3 runs 14 residues. Here the CDR3 DNA reads TGTGCCAGCAGCAAATGGAGAGAACACACTGAAGCTTTCTTT. It is translated as CASSKWREHTEAFF.

V is TRBV9 and J is TRBJ1-2, with D unclear. V lost 0 bases and J 2 bases, leaving 5 bases between the germline ends. There are 13 residues in the CDR3. From germline, CDR1 is SGDLS and CDR2 YYNGEE. The CDR3 sequence is CASSVARNYGYTF. DNA of the CDR3: TGTGCCAGCAGCGTAGCACGGAACTATGGCTACACCTTC.

This chain links TRBV6-5 with TRBJ1-1; 7 positions match TRBD1. The V gene's germline CDR1 is MNHEY and CDR2 SVGAGI. The junction had 11 bases not matched to a gene; V was cut back by 5 bases and J by 8 bases. The CDR3 is 14 residues long. CDR3 in amino acids: CASSNSGGQREAFF. CDR3 DNA sequence: TGTGCCAGCAGTAATTCGGGGGGACAGAGAGAAGCTTTCTTT.

This clone was seen just once. The same CDR3 is also encoded by other DNA sequences in this sample. The genes are TRBV7-2 and TRBJ2-7; weak D call: TRBD2 (6 bases). CDR1 is SGHTA, CDR2 FQGNSA, per germline. This CDR3 region has 14 residues. With 3 bases removed from V and 3 bases from J, the gap between germline ends came to 12 bases. The CDR3 loop reads CASSLAGTGYEQYF. The CDR3, as DNA: TGTGCCAGCAGCTTGGCCGGGACTGGCTACGAGCAGTACTTC.

V gene TRBV2 combines with J gene TRBJ1-4, with D possibly TRBD1 on 6 matching bases. Germline V gene data show CDR1 as SNHLY and CDR2 as FYNNEI. The CDR3 totals 14 residues. The V end lost 7 bases, the J end lost 3 bases, and 12 bases lay between the germline ends. The CDR3 loop is CASKTGSPNEKLFF. The CDR3 nucleotides read TGTGCCAGCAAAACAGGGTCCCCTAATGAAAAACTGTTTTTT.

V and J are TRBV19 and TRBJ1-1, with D perhaps matching TRBD1 (5 bases). The V gene lost 10 bases and the J gene lost 1 base, with 19 bases spanning the gap. The CDR3 extends over 15 amino acids. The germline V gene encodes CDR1 LNHDA and CDR2 SQIVND (reference sequence). The CDR3 coding sequence is TGTGCCACAAGTGCCCTGGGACGGTCGAACACTGAAGCTTTCTTT. Translation gives CATSALGRSNTEAFF.

This clone showed up just once. V is TRBV11-2 and J is TRBJ1-2, with a possible D match to TRBD1 (5 bases). Trimming took off 5 bases at V and 7 bases at J, with 14 bases between the two ends. The CDR3 contains 13 residues. Germline CDR1 reads SGHAT; CDR2 reads FQNNGV. CDR3 bases: TGTGCCAGCAGCCCTCTGGGGGTGAGTGGCTACACCTTC. Protein sequence: CASSPLGVSGYTF.

J is TRBJ2-3 and V is TRBV19; D call uncertain. Germline values: CDR1 LNHDA, CDR2 SQIVND (reference sequence). The CDR3 spans 13 residues. Between the trimmed V and J ends, which lost 3 bases and 6 bases, there was a span of 10 bases. CDR3 in DNA: TGTGCCAGTAGTATCGGCCTACCGGATACGCAGTATTTT. This sequence encodes CASSIGLPDTQYF.

This chain links TRBV15 with TRBJ2-1, with TRBD2 matching over 12 bases. Germline CDR1 LNHNV, CDR2 YYDKDF (reference sequence). The CDR3 extends over 16 amino acids. The V gene end was trimmed by 4 bases and the J gene end by 2 bases; junction bases not matched to a gene: 3. CDR3 sequence: CATSTRTSGAYNEQFF. For the CDR3, the DNA is TGTGCCACCAGCACAAGGACTAGCGGGGCCTACAATGAGCAGTTCTTC.

V usage is TRBV5-4 and J usage is TRBJ2-3; 10 bases agree with TRBD2. The CDR3 sequence is 16 residues long. The germline V gene encodes CDR1 SGHNT and CDR2 YYREEE (reference sequence). V lost 10 bases to trimming and J lost 2 bases; unmatched junction nucleotides: 13. This CDR3 reads CAAKRGGKIDTDTQYF. CDR3 nucleotide sequence: TGTGCCGCGAAGCGGGGGGGCAAGATCGACACAGATACGCAGTATTTT.